Listed here are 28 T cell receptor beta chains from one sample, sequenced in a study of blood T cell repertoires in COVID-19 (dated by TCRdb to 2018 to 2021). Libraries were made using the immunoSEQ multiplex PCR assay. TCRdb retrieved this table from immuneACCESS and kept in-frame rearrangements only. Not all clones are present; in checked studies, unresolved V genes account for under half, and no reason is known for the remainder. This sample comprises 130,000 to 150,000 clones, roughly 90% of them detected only once. The ten top clones hold 1.2% of the sample. Sequencing was carried out using PBMCs or T cells enriched from blood (not recorded which). All receptors come from a woman aged 25 to 39 with acute COVID-19.

V gene TRBV19 combines with J gene TRBJ1-1; D is perhaps TRBD1 (6 bases). Germline CDR1 and CDR2: LNHDA and SQIVND (reference sequence). The CDR3 is 13 residues long. The V gene lost 4 bases and the J gene lost 9 bases, with 15 bases spanning the gap. The CDR3 loop is CASSTGQGTKAFF. The DNA for the CDR3 is TGTGCCAGTAGTACAGGGCAGGGGACTAAAGCTTTCTTT.

The V and J genes are TRBV5-6 and TRBJ1-2, with 7 bases identical to TRBD1. The CDR3 has 13 amino acids. CDR1 SGHDT and CDR2 YYEEEE come from the germline V gene. The ends lost 3 bases at V and 5 bases at J; junction bases unmatched: 4. CDR3 sequence (DNA): TGTGCCAGCAGCTGGGACAGCTCGTATGGCTACACCTTC. Its translation: CASSWDSSYGYTF.

The chain links TRBV7-9 to TRBJ2-2; 9 nucleotides agree with TRBD2. J lost 4 bases, V lost 3 bases, and 12 bases had no gene match. From germline, CDR1 is SEHNR and CDR2 FQNEAQ (reference sequence). CDR3 length equals 18 residues. The CDR3 protein is CASSLRLADPERTGELFF. The CDR3, as DNA: TGTGCCAGCAGCTTGAGACTAGCGGACCCAGAACGCACCGGGGAGCTGTTTTTT.

The chain has TRBV2 and TRBJ2-7; no firm D call. The germline V gene has CDR1 SNHLY and CDR2 FYNNEI. Deletions cut 1 base from V and 4 bases from J, with 5 bases between. The CDR3 spans 12 residues. CDR3 residues: CASSEGSYEQYF. CDR3 nucleotides: TGTGCCAGCAGTGAAGGGAGTTACGAGCAGTACTTC.

The CDR3 loop reads CASSLRRGITEAFF. Here the CDR3 DNA reads TGTGCCAGCAGCCTTAGACGGGGAATCACTGAAGCTTTCTTT. The chain carries TRBV7-2 and TRBJ1-1; no definite D call. This CDR3 comprises 14 residues. The germline V gene has CDR1 SGHTA and CDR2 FQGNSA. Deletions cut 5 bases from V and 4 bases from J, with 14 bases between. The variable domain in full, completed from reference TRBV7-2 and TRBJ1-1, reads GAGVSQSPSNKVTEKGKDVELRCDPISGHTALYWYRQSLGQGLEFLIYFQGNSAPDKSGLPSDRFSAERTGGSVSTLTIQRTQQEDSAVYLCASSLRRGITEAFFGQGTRLTVV.

The count of this clone is one. V and J are TRBV5-4 and TRBJ2-3; 7 positions match TRBD2. J was trimmed by 1 base and V by 4 bases; bases with no gene match: 15. From germline, CDR1 is SGHNT and CDR2 YYREEE (reference sequence). CDR3 size: 18 residues. CDR3 nucleotide sequence: TGTGCCAGCAGCGCGAACCTGGGGTCTGGGAGGGGCACAGATACGCAGTATTTT. This codes for CASSANLGSGRGTDTQYF.

J is TRBJ2-5 and V is TRBV7-2; D is uncertain. Trimming took 5 bases from V and 1 from J, leaving 8 bases between them. Germline values: CDR1 SGHTA, CDR2 FQGNSA. The CDR3 contains 13 residues. CDR3 sequence reads: CASSRGSQETQYF. The CDR3 DNA follows: TGTGCCAGCAGCCGAGGTTCCCAAGAGACCCAGTACTTC.

The chain links TRBV4-1 to TRBJ2-1; TRBD2 matches 9 bases. V lost 3 bases to trimming and J lost 5 bases; unmatched junction nucleotides: 17. This CDR3 contains 19 residues. CDR1 is MGHRA and CDR2 is YSYEKL in the germline V gene. The CDR3 loop reads CASSQNFPVVLAGNNEQFF. In DNA, the CDR3 is TGCGCCAGCAGCCAGAATTTCCCGGTTGTTCTAGCGGGAAACAATGAGCAGTTCTTC.

This rearrangement joins TRBV5-6 to TRBJ1-6, with D perhaps matching TRBD1 (5 bases). CDR1 SGHDT and CDR2 YYEEEE come from the germline V gene. The CDR3 spans 14 residues. Trimming took off 4 bases at V and 5 bases at J, with 10 bases between the two ends. Written as DNA, the CDR3 is TGTGCCAGCAGCAGGGGCTCAGATAATTCACCCCTCCACTTT. Residues: CASSRGSDNSPLHF.

In this sample, this clone turned up a few times. The V call is TRBV19, the J call TRBJ1-1, with TRBD1 matching over 8 bases. V trimming: 5 bases; J trimming: 5 bases; junction bases outside the gene matches: 4. Germline CDR1 is LNHDA and CDR2 is SQIVND (reference sequence). The CDR3 is 13 residues long. The CDR3 is CASSGQGGTEAFF. CDR3 DNA sequence: TGTGCCAGTAGTGGACAGGGTGGGACTGAAGCTTTCTTT.

The chain joins TRBV7-2 to TRBJ1-6; no clear D gene. The CDR3 sequence is 14 residues long. Germline values: CDR1 SGHTA, CDR2 FQGNSA. V lost 1 base and J lost 8, with 9 bases in between. Written as DNA, the CDR3 is TGTGCCAGCAGCTTAGACACTACCTATTCACCCCTCCACTTT. Protein product: CASSLDTTYSPLHF.

This clone has just a few counts. The V call is TRBV7-2, the J call TRBJ1-6, with TRBD1 identical over 9 bases. Losses at the gene ends were 1 base for V and 6 bases for J; bases not matched to a gene: 4. The germline CDR1 and CDR2 sequences are SGHTA and FQGNSA. The CDR3 length is 16 residues. CDR3 sequence reads: CASSLDRGRFNSPLHF. The CDR3 DNA reads TGTGCCAGCAGCTTAGACAGGGGGCGATTTAATTCACCCCTCCACTTT.

V and J are TRBV4-3 and TRBJ2-5, with no clear D. CDR3 length: 13 residues. The V end was cut by 0 bases, the J end by 5 bases, with 7 bases between. The germline V gene encodes CDR1 LGHNA and CDR2 YSLEER. The CDR3 spells CASSQDLEETQYF. The CDR3 DNA sequence: TGCGCCAGCAGCCAAGATCTCGAGGAGACCCAGTACTTC.

The chain links TRBV27 to TRBJ2-7; 10 bases map to TRBD2. The V gene end was trimmed by 3 bases and the J gene end by 5 bases; junction bases not matched to a gene: 7. Looked up from germline, CDR1 is MNHEY and CDR2 is SMNVEV (reference sequence). The CDR3 sequence is 15 residues long. CDR3 sequence: CASSLRSGRVHEQYF. In DNA, the CDR3 is TGTGCCAGCAGTTTGCGGAGCGGGAGGGTCCACGAGCAGTACTTC.

The rearrangement joins TRBV6-5 to TRBJ2-3; tentative D call: TRBD1 (5 bases). CDR3 length equals 15 residues. Germline values: CDR1 MNHEY, CDR2 SVGAGI. V was cut by 0 bases and J by 4 bases, with 11 bases left in between. The CDR3 here is CASSYSHQGSDTQYF. The CDR3 nucleotides read TGTGCCAGCAGTTACTCCCACCAGGGATCAGATACGCAGTATTTT.

The chain uses TRBV28 and TRBJ1-1, with D unresolved. V lost 4 bases, J lost 2 bases, and 26 bases lay in between. CDR1 and CDR2 (germline): MDHEN, SYDVKM. This CDR3 comprises 19 residues. The DNA for the CDR3 is TGTGCCAGCAGTTGGCGCCGTGGGGTGAGGGTAACCCCCAACACTGAAGCTTTCTTT. Amino acids: CASSWRRGVRVTPNTEAFF.

The gene calls are TRBV5-4 and TRBJ2-7; 10 nucleotides align to TRBD1. Germline V CDR1 and CDR2: SGHNT, YYREEE (reference sequence). Germline trimming cut 2 bases from V and 7 bases from J; bases unmatched to any gene: 9. This CDR3 comprises 15 residues. This CDR3 is CASSFDLGTGVEQYF. CDR3 nucleotide sequence: TGTGCCAGCAGCTTTGACCTTGGGACAGGGGTAGAGCAGTACTTC.

This clone was picked up many times. The chain links TRBV4-2 to TRBJ2-3; TRBD2 aligns across 7 bases. After removal of 4 bases from V and 5 bases from J, the junction contained 9 bases not matched to a gene. Germline V gives CDR1 LGHNA, CDR2 YNFKEQ. This CDR3 has 15 amino acids. CDR3 sequence reads: CASSPHLGGGDTQYF. CDR3 nucleotides: TGTGCCAGCAGCCCTCACTTGGGGGGGGGAGATACGCAGTATTTT.

The V and J genes are TRBV15 and TRBJ1-5; 7 positions agree with TRBD1. The CDR3 totals 16 residues. Unmatched junction bases numbered 4, after V lost 2 bases and J lost 0 bases. Germline loops: CDR1 LNHNV, CDR2 YYDKDF (reference sequence). CDR3 protein: CATSRTTGSSNQPQHF. CDR3 bases: TGTGCCACCAGCAGAACGACAGGGAGTAGCAATCAGCCCCAGCATTTT.

The rearrangement uses TRBV5-4 and TRBJ2-3, with a tentative D call TRBD1 (6 bases). From germline, CDR1 is SGHNT and CDR2 YYREEE (reference sequence). This CDR3 region has 13 residues. V dropped 2 bases and J dropped 9 bases, with 13 bases sitting between them. The CDR3 sequence is CASSLSRGETQYF. The CDR3 DNA is TGTGCCAGCAGCTTATCCAGGGGCGAAACGCAGTATTTT.

The genes are TRBV9 and TRBJ2-1; 10 nucleotides match TRBD2. Losses at the gene ends were 0 bases for V and 2 bases for J; bases not matched to a gene: 17. Per the germline V gene, CDR1 is SGDLS and CDR2 is YYNGEE. This CDR3 spans 21 amino acids. The CDR3 nucleotides are TGTGCCAGCAGCGTAGCATACTCCAGGGTGCTAGCGGGAGACCCCTACAATGAGCAGTTCTTC. As protein: CASSVAYSRVLAGDPYNEQFF. Using reference TRBV9 and TRBJ2-1 for the parts outside the CDR3, the full variable domain is DSGVTQTPKHLITATGQRVTLRCSPRSGDLSVYWYQQSLDQGLQFLIQYYNGEERAKGNILERFSAQQFPDLHSELNLSSLELGDSALYFCASSVAYSRVLAGDPYNEQFFGPGTRLTVL.

V is TRBV5-1 and J is TRBJ2-2; D remains unclear. CDR1 SGHRS and CDR2 YFSETQ come from the germline V gene. This CDR3 comprises 17 residues. Trimming pared 3 bases from V and 2 bases from J, leaving 17 bases between. The DNA of the CDR3 is TGCGCCAGCAGCTACCGGCCAGGTTCGGTCAACACCGGGGAGCTGTTTTTT. Protein product: CASSYRPGSVNTGELFF.

In its sample, this clone was seen a few times. CDR3 nucleotide sequence: TGTGCCAGCAGCCCGGGGACTAGCGAATACAATGAGCAGTTCTTC. This sequence encodes CASSPGTSEYNEQFF. V gene TRBV7-3 combines with J gene TRBJ2-1; TRBD2 matches at 10 bases. The V gene end was trimmed by 5 bases and the J gene end by 4 bases; junction bases not matched to a gene: 5. The CDR3 sequence is 15 residues long. Germline V lookup: CDR1 SGHTA, CDR2 FQGTGA.

The chain carries TRBV25-1 and TRBJ1-2; D unclear. V was shortened by 3 bases and J by 8 bases, with 16 bases between the two germline ends. The CDR3 has 14 residues. Germline CDR1 MGHDK, CDR2 SYGVNS. CDR3 nucleotides: TGTGCCAGCAGTGAGGTTAGGAGCATAGTCGGCTACACCTTC. Translating gives CASSEVRSIVGYTF.

V gene TRBV11-2 combines with J gene TRBJ2-1; 11 nucleotides match TRBD2. This CDR3 has 18 amino acids. V shed 3 bases, J shed 0 bases, and the junction held 7 bases outside the gene matches. Germline V lookup: CDR1 SGHAT, CDR2 FQNNGV. The CDR3 here is CASSFSSGRSSSYNEQFF. The CDR3, as DNA: TGTGCCAGCAGCTTTTCTAGCGGGAGGTCCAGCTCCTACAATGAGCAGTTCTTC.

The genes are TRBV20-1 and TRBJ2-7; TRBD2 matches at 8 bases. This CDR3 contains 14 residues. V lost 3 bases, J lost 2 bases, and 6 bases stayed unmatched. The germline gives CDR1 DFQATT, CDR2 SNEGSKA (reference sequence). CDR3 residues: CSASSGISTYEQYF. The CDR3 bases are TGCAGTGCTAGTAGCGGGATATCGACCTACGAGCAGTACTTC.

J is TRBJ2-2 and V is TRBV27, with 10 bases identical to TRBD1. The V and J ends lost 6 bases and 7 bases, in that order; junction bases with no gene match: 5. Germline V lookup: CDR1 MNHEY, CDR2 SMNVEV (reference sequence). This CDR3 is built from 14 residues. CDR3 DNA sequence: TGTGCCAGCAGCACGACAGGGGGCGGCGGGGAGCTGTTTTTT. It codes for CASSTTGGGGELFF.

The table lists this clone with a few counts. V and J are TRBV18 and TRBJ1-3; no clear D. Trimming took off 2 bases at V and 3 bases at J, with 11 bases between the two ends. CDR3 size: 15 residues. Germline values: CDR1 KGHSH, CDR2 LQKENI. CDR3 coding DNA: TGTGCCAGCTCACCAGCGGCTCTGGGTGGAAACACCATATATTTT. This encodes CASSPAALGGNTIYF.